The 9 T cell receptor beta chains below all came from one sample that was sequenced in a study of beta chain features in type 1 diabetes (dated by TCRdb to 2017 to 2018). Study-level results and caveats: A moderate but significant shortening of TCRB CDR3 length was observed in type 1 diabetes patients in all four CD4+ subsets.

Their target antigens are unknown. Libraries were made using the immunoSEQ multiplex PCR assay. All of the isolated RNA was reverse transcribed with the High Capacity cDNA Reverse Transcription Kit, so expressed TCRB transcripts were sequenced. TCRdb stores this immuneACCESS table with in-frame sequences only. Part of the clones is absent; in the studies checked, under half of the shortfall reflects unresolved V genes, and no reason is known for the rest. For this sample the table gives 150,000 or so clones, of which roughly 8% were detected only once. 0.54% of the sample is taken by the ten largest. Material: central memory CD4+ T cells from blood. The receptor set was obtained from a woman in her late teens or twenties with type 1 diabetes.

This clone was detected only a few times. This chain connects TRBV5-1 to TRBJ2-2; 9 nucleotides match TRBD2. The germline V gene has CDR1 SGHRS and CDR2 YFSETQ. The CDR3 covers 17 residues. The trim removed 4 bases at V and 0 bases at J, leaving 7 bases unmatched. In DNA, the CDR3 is TGCGCCAGCAGCCCGAGAGCGGGGGGATCGAACACCGGGGAGCTGTTTTTT. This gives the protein CASSPRAGGSNTGELFF. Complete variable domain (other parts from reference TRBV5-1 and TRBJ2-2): KAGVTQTPRYLIKTRGQQVTLSCSPISGHRSVSWYQQTPGQGLQFLFEYFSETQRNKGNFPGRFSGRQFSNSRSEMNVSTLELGDSALYLCASSPRAGGSNTGELFFGEGSRLTVL.

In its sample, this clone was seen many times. CDR3 amino acids: CATSRVAELRGYTF. CDR3 nucleotides: TGTGCCACCAGCAGAGTAGCCGAGTTACGCGGCTACACCTTC. The gene calls are TRBV15 and TRBJ1-2; D gene uncertain. V lost 1 base and J 8 bases, leaving 14 bases between the germline ends. The CDR3 runs to 14 residues. Germline V gene sequence: CDR1 LNHNV, CDR2 YYDKDF (reference sequence).

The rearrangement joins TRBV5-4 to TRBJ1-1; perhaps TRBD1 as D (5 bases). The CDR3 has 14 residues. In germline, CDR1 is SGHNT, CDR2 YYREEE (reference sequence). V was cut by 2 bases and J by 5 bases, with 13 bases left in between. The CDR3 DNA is TGTGCCAGCAGCTTTACCGGGACTGGGACTGAAGCTTTCTTT. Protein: CASSFTGTGTEAFF.

DNA of the CDR3: TGTGCCAGCAGCTTAGATCGGAATCAGCCCCAGCATTTT. Its translation: CASSLDRNQPQHF. This chain uses TRBV13 with TRBJ1-5; D is undetermined. V gave up 1 base and J gave up 4 bases, with 5 bases separating them. The CDR3 is made up of 13 amino acids. Per the germline V gene, CDR1 is PRHDT and CDR2 is FYEKMQ (reference sequence).

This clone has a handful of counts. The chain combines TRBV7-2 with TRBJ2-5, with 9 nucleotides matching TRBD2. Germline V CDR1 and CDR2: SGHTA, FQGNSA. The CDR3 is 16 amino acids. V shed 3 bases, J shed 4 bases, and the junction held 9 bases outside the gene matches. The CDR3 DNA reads TGTGCCAGCAGCTTGTTGGGCGGGGGGGGCGGAGAGACCCAGTACTTC. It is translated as CASSLLGGGGGETQYF. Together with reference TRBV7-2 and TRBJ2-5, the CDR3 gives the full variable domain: GAGVSQSPSNKVTEKGKDVELRCDPISGHTALYWYRQSLGQGLEFLIYFQGNSAPDKSGLPSDRFSAERTGGSVSTLTIQRTQQEDSAVYLCASSLLGGGGGETQYFGPGTRLLVL.

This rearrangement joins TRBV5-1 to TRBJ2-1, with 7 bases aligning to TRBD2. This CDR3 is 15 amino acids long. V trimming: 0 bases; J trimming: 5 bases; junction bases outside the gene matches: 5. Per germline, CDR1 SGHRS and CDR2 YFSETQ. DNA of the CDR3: TGCGCCAGCAGCTTGGAAGGCGGGAGAGACAATGAGCAGTTCTTC. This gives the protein CASSLEGGRDNEQFF.

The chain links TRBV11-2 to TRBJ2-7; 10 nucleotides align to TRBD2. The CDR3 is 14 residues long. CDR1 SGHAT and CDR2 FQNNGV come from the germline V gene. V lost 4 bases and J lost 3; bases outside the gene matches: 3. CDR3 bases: TGTGCCAGCAGCTCGCTAGCGGGAGTCTACGAGCAGTACTTC. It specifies CASSSLAGVYEQYF.

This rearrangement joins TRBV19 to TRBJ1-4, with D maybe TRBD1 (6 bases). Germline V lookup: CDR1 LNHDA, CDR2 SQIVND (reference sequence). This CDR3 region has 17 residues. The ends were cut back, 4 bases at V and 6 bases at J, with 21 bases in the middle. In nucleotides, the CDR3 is TGTGCCAGTAGTAGGAGGATCACCGGGACAACAGATGAAAAACTGTTTTTT. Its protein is CASSRRITGTTDEKLFF.

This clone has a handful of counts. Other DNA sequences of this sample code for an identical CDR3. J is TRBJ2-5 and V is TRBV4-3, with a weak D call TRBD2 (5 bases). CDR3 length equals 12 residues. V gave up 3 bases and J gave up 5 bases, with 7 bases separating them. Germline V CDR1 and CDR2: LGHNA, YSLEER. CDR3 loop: CASSQGVETQYF. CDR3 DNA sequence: TGCGCCAGCAGCCAGGGAGTGGAGACCCAGTACTTC.